The clone carrying this T cell receptor beta chain was observed a handful of times. Molecular barcoding with unique molecular identifiers was used for the TCRbeta library. TCRdb fed the PCR reads into MiXCR, producing one record per CDR3 protein. The sample yields fewer than 1 million distinct CDR3 sequences, less than 20% seen once. This sample was taken from a study of T-cell reconstitution after alpha-beta-depleted transplantation in children. Trimming removed 5 bases from V and 3 bases from J, with 11 bases in between. This CDR3 contains 13 residues. The germline V gene has CDR1 PRHDT and CDR2 FYEKMQ (reference sequence).

The genes are TRBV13 and TRBJ2-7, with a possible D match to TRBD2 (6 bases). This specimen was PBMCs, mostly from graft donor cells, taken 360 days after TCRalphabeta/CD19-depleted stem cell transplant. The TCR originated in a male patient under 18 who had a stem cell transplant for acute lymphoblastic leukemia, so the T cells may come from the graft donor. The CDR3 DNA reads TGTGCCAGCAGCAAAAGGGACTTCTACGAGCAGTACTTC. Amino acid sequence: CASSKRDFYEQYF.